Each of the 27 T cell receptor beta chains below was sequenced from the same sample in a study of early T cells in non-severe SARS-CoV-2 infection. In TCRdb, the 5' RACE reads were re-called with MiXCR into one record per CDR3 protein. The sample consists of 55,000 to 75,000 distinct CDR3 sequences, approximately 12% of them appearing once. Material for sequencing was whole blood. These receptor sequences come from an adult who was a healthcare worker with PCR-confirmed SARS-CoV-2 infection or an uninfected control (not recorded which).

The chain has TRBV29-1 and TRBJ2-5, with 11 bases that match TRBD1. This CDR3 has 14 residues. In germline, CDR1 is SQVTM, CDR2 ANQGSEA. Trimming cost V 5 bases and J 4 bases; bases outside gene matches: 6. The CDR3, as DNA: TGCAGCGTTCCGGACAGGGGGCTGTTAGAGACCCAGTACTTC. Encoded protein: CSVPDRGLLETQYF.

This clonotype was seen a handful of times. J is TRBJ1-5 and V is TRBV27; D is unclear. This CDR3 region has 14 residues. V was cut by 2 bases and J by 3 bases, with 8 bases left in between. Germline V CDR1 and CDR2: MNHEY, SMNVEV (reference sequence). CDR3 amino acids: CASSLLGFNQPQHF. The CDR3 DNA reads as TGTGCCAGCAGTTTACTAGGGTTCAATCAGCCCCAGCATTTT.

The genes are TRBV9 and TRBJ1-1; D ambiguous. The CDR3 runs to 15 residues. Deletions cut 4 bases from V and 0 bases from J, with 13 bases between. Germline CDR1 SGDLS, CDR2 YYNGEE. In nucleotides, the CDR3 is TGTGCCAGCAGCCCCCAAGGAGTTATGAACACTGAAGCTTTCTTT. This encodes CASSPQGVMNTEAFF.

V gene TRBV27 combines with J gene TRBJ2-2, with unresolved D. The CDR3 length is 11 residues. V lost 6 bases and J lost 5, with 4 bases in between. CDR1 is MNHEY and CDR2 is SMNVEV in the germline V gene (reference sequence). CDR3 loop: CASRRTGELFF. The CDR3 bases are TGTGCCAGCAGAAGAACCGGGGAGCTGTTTTTT.

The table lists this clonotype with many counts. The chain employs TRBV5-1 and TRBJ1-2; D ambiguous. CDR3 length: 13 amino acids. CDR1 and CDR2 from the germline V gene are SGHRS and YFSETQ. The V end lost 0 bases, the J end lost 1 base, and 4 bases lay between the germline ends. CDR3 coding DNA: TGCGCCAGCAGCTTGGAAAGTAACTATGGCTACACCTTC. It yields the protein CASSLESNYGYTF.

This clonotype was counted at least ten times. The CDR3 is CASGRQGVNYGYTF. In DNA, the CDR3 is TGTGCCAGCGGTCGACAGGGGGTTAACTATGGCTACACCTTC. This chain links TRBV5-4 with TRBJ1-2; 9 nucleotides match TRBD1. Germline V lookup: CDR1 SGHNT, CDR2 YYREEE (reference sequence). The CDR3 spans 14 residues. V shed 7 bases and J 1 base; nucleotides not matched to a gene: 5.

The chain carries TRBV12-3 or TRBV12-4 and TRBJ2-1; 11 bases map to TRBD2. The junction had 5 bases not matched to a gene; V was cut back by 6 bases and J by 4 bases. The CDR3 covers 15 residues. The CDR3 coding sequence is TGTGCCAGCAGGAGCACTAGCGGGAGTTACAATGAGCAGTTCTTC. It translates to CASRSTSGSYNEQFF.

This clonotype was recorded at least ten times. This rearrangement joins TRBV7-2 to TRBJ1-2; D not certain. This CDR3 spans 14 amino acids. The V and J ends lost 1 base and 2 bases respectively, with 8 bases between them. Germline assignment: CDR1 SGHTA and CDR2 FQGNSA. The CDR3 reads CASSLDRGNYGYTF. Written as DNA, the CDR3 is TGTGCCAGCAGCTTAGACAGAGGAAACTATGGCTACACCTTC.

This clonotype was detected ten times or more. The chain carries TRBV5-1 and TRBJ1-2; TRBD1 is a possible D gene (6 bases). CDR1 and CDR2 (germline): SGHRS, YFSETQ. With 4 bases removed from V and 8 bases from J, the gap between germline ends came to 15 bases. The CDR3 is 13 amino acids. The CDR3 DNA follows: TGCGCCAGCAGCCCCTCAGGGGCCGAAGGCTACACCTTC. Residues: CASSPSGAEGYTF.

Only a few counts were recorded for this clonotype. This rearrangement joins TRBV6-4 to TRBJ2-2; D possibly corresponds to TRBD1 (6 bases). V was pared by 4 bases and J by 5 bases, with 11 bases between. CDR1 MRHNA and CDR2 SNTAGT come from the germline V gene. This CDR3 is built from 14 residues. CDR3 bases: TGTGCCAGCAGTGGGACGCAGGGGACCGGGGAGCTGTTTTTT. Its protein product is CASSGTQGTGELFF.

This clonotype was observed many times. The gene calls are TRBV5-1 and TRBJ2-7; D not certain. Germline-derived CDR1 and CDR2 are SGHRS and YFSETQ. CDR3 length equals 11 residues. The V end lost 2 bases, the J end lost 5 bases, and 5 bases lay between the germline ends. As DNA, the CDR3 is TGCGCCAGCAGCTTAAGAGACGAGCAGTACTTC. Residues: CASSLRDEQYF.

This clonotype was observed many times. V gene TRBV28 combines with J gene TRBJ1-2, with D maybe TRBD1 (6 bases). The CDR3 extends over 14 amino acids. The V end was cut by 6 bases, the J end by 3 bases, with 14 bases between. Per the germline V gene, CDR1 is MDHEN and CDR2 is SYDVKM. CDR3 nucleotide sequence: TGTGCCAGCAGGTCCCGGGGGGGCTACTATGGCTACACCTTC. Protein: CASRSRGGYYGYTF.

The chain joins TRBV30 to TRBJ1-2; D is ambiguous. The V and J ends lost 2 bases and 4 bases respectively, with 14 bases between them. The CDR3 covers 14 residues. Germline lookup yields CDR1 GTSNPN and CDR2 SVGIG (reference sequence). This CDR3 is CAWSLLRFGYGYTF. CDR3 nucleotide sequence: TGTGCCTGGAGTCTCCTGCGATTCGGCTATGGCTACACCTTC.

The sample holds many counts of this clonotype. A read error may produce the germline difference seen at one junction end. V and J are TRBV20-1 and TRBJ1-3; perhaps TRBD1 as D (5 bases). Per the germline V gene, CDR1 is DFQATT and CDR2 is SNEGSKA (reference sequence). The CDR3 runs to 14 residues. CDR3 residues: CSAPRGDSENTIYF. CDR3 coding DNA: TGCAGTGCCCCGAGGGGCGACTCTGAAAACACCATATATTTT.

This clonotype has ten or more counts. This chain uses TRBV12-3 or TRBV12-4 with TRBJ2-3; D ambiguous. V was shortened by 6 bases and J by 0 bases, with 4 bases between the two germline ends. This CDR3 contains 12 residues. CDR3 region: CASSPSTDTQYF. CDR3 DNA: TGTGCCAGCAGCCCTAGCACAGATACGCAGTATTTT.

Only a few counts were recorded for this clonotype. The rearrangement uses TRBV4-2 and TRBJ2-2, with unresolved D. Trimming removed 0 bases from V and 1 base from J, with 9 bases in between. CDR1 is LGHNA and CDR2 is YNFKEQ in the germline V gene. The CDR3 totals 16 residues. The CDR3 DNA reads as TGTGCCAGCAGCCAAGAAGAGACACAGAACACCGGGGAGCTGTTTTTT. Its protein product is CASSQEETQNTGELFF.

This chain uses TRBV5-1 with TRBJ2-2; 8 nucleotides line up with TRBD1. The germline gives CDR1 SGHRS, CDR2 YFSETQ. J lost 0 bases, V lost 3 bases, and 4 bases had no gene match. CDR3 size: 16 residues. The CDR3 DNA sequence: TGCGCCAGCAGCTCCCGACAGGGGACGAACACCGGGGAGCTGTTTTTT. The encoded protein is CASSSRQGTNTGELFF.

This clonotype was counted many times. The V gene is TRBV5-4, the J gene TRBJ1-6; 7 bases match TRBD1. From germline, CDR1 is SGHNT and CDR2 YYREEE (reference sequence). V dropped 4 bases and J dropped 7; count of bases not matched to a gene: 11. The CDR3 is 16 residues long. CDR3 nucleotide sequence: TGTGCCAGCAGCGGAGAGGGGGGGGACAGAAATTCACCCCTCCACTTT. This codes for CASSGEGGDRNSPLHF.

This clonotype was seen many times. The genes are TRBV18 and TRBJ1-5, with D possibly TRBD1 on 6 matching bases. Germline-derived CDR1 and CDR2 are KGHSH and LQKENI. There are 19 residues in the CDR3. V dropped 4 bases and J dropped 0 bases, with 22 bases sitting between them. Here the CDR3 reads CASSRLAGHPPYSNQPQHF. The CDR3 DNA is TGTGCCAGCTCACGGTTAGCGGGACACCCCCCTTATAGCAATCAGCCCCAGCATTTT.

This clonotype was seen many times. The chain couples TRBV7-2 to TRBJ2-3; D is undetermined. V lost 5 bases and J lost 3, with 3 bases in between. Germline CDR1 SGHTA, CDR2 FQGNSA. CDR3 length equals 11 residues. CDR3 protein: CASSPTDTQYF. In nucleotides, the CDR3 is TGTGCCAGCAGCCCGACAGATACGCAGTATTTT.

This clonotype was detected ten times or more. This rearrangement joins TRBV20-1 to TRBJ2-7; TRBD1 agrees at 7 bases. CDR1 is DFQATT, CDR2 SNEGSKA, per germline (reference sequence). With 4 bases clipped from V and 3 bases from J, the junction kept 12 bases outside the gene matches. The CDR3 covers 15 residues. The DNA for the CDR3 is TGCAGTGCTATCCCCGGGACAGCGACTTTCTACGAGCAGTACTTC. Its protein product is CSAIPGTATFYEQYF.

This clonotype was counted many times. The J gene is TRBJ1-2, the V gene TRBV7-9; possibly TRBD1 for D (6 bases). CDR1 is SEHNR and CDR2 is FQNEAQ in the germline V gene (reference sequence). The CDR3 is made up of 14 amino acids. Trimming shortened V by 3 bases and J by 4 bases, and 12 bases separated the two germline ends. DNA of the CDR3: TGTGCCAGCAGCTTTATTGGGGGGCCCTATGGCTACACCTTC. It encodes CASSFIGGPYGYTF.

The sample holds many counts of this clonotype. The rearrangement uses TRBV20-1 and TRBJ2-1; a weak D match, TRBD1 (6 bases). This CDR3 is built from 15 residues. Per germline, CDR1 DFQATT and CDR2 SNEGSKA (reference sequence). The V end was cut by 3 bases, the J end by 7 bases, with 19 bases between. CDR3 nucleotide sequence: TGCAGTGCTAGGGGGGCGGCGGTGGGGTCGAATGAGCAGTTCTTC. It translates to CSARGAAVGSNEQFF.

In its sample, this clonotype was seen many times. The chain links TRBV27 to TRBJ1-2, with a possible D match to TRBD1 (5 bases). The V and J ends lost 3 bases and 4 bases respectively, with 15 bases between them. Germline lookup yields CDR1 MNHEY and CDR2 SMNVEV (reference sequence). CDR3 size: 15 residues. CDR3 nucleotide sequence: TGTGCCAGCAGTTTCCAGGCGAATCAGGGCTATGGCTACACCTTC. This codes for CASSFQANQGYGYTF.

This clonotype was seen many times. CDR3 in amino acids: CASSLDFAGRVPTDTQYF. The CDR3 DNA follows: TGTGCCAGCAGCTTAGACTTCGCGGGCAGGGTCCCCACAGATACGCAGTATTTT. This sequence joins TRBV7-7 and TRBJ2-3; D assignment may be TRBD1 or TRBD2 (5 bases each). V was pared by 1 base and J by 2 bases, with 19 bases between. This CDR3 region has 18 residues. The V gene's germline CDR1 is SSHAT and CDR2 FNYEAQ (reference sequence).

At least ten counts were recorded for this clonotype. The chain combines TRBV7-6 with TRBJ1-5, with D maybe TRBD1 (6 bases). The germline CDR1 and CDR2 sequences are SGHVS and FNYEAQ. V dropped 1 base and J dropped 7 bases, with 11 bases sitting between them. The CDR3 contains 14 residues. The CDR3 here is CASSLGGGWQPQHF. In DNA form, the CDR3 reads TGTGCCAGCAGCTTAGGGGGGGGCTGGCAGCCCCAGCATTTT.

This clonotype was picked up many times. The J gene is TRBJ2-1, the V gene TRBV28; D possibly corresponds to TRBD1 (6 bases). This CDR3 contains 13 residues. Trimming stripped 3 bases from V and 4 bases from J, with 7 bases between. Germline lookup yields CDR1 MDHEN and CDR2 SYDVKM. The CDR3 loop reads CASSLDSYNEQFF. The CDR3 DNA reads TGTGCCAGCAGTTTGGACAGTTACAATGAGCAGTTCTTC.